The 6 T cell receptor beta chains below all came from one sample that was sequenced in a study of early T cells in non-severe SARS-CoV-2 infection. MiXCR, applied by TCRdb to the 5' RACE reads, yields one record per CDR3 protein. The sample yields tens of thousands of distinct CDR3 sequences, around 9.3% seen once. The material sequenced was whole blood, taken at baseline. Receptors originate from an adult who was a healthcare worker with PCR-confirmed SARS-CoV-2 infection or an uninfected control (not recorded which).

This clonotype has more than one count but fewer than ten. The V and J genes are TRBV3-1 and TRBJ2-7; D possibly corresponds to TRBD1 (5 bases). V lost 4 bases and J lost 2, with 12 bases in between. This CDR3 spans 14 amino acids. Per the germline V gene, CDR1 is LGHDT and CDR2 is YNNKEL (reference sequence). CDR3 protein: CASSPTGGAYEQYF. Written as DNA, the CDR3 is TGTGCCAGCAGCCCAACAGGCGGAGCCTACGAGCAGTACTTC.

This clonotype was seen only a few times. This sequence joins TRBV18 and TRBJ2-7, with 9 bases identical to TRBD1. The junction had 9 bases not matched to a gene; V was cut back by 7 bases and J by 5 bases. This CDR3 spans 14 amino acids. CDR1 KGHSH and CDR2 LQKENI come from the germline V gene. This CDR3 is CASCRDREGNEQYF. The CDR3 coding sequence is TGTGCCAGCTGCAGGGACAGGGAGGGAAACGAGCAGTACTTC.

The CDR3 is CASSQQGPSAGELFF. Written as DNA, the CDR3 is TGTGCCAGCAGCCAGCAGGGGCCTTCTGCCGGGGAGCTGTTTTTT. The chain has TRBV3-1 and TRBJ2-2, with a tentative D call TRBD1 (6 bases). Germline V gene lookup returns CDR1 LGHDT and CDR2 YNNKEL (reference sequence). The CDR3 extends over 15 amino acids. Trimming stripped 3 bases from V and 6 bases from J, with 14 bases between.

This clonotype was found a few times. This chain uses TRBV11-2 with TRBJ2-3, with 7 bases matching TRBD1. V dropped 5 bases and J dropped 11; count of bases not matched to a gene: 13. The CDR3 sequence is 14 residues long. CDR1 is SGHAT, CDR2 FQNNGV, per germline. Here the CDR3 reads CASSPSTPRDRQYF. The DNA for the CDR3 is TGTGCCAGCAGCCCTTCCACTCCCCGGGACAGGCAGTATTTT.

In its sample, this clonotype was seen a few times. The CDR3 here is CASSTQGNTGELFF. The DNA for the CDR3 is TGTGCCAGCAGCACACAGGGGAACACCGGGGAGCTGTTTTTT. This rearrangement joins TRBV7-9 to TRBJ2-2; possibly TRBD1 for D (6 bases). Per germline, CDR1 SEHNR and CDR2 FQNEAQ (reference sequence). Deletions cut 5 bases from V and 1 base from J, with 8 bases between. The CDR3 consists of 14 residues.

This clonotype was picked up many times. The CDR3 DNA sequence: TGTGCCCTAAGAACACTGTCCAGCAATGAAAAACTGTTTTTT. Encoded protein: CALRTLSSNEKLFF. The chain uses TRBV7-9 and TRBJ1-4; D is ambiguous. Per the germline V gene, CDR1 is SEHNR and CDR2 is FQNEAQ (reference sequence). V lost 11 bases and J lost 5, with 18 bases in between. This CDR3 comprises 14 residues.